These T cell receptor beta chains were read from a single sample in a study of T-cell reconstitution after alpha-beta-depleted transplantation in children. MiXCR was run by TCRdb on the PCR reads, yielding one entry per CDR3 protein. The table shows a few hundred thousand distinct CDR3 sequences, with around 9.7% occurring only once. The input for sequencing was PBMCs from the stem cell graft donor, taken from the stem cell graft. These receptors all stem from a human donor who donated a stem cell graft to a child with SCID. The conserved cysteine and the conserved F or W are not part of the CDR3 here. The order of the fields is V gene, D gene, clone size, CDR3 protein. D genes are given only for firm matches. Where a row states a size, it is once, few, many or the class of an expanded clone; other rows omit it.

V: TRBV20-1; D: TRBD1; size: many; CDR3: SARDPPGQGSTDTQY
V: TRBV12-3/TRBV12-4; D: TRBD1; size: many; CDR3: ASRGQGAGSTDTQY
V: TRBV5-1; D: TRBD1; size: many; CDR3: ASSLPGQLETGYT
V: TRBV20-1; D: -; size: many; CDR3: SARDRSGQNYNEQF
V: TRBV15; D: -; size: -; CDR3: ATSRDPFLSLPETQY
V: TRBV7-3; D: TRBD1; size: many; CDR3: ASSSKTGDIYGYT
V: TRBV7-9; D: -; size: -; CDR3: ASSLGAGGVNTEAF
V: TRBV12-3/TRBV12-4; D: -; size: many; CDR3: ASSFLAADSPLH
V: TRBV6-1; D: -; size: many; CDR3: ASSAANRGQETQY
V: TRBV6-1; D: -; size: many; CDR3: ASKGGGTNTGELF
V: TRBV7-8; D: -; size: many; CDR3: ASSLALGRVRQETQY
V: TRBV10-3; D: -; size: many; CDR3: AISEGTNEKLF
V: TRBV2; D: -; size: many; CDR3: ASNGGADYGYT
V: TRBV7-9; D: -; size: many; CDR3: ASSAAATAGNPGELF
V: TRBV4-3; D: -; size: few; CDR3: ASSQDPQGLEAF
V: TRBV5-1; D: -; size: few; CDR3: ASSPRGSRLMDTQY
V: TRBV7-9; D: -; size: many; CDR3: ASSSAGDTEAF
V: TRBV5-8; D: -; size: many; CDR3: ASSFGAGGTDTQY
V: TRBV4-1; D: -; size: many; CDR3: ASSQDSHSGNTIY
V: TRBV5-1; D: -; size: many; CDR3: ASRDGGRETHNEQF
V: TRBV20-1; D: TRBD1; size: many; CDR3: SLIKIRGSTDTQY
V: TRBV7-2; D: -; size: many; CDR3: ASSFPGALAKETQY
V: TRBV3-1; D: TRBD2; size: many; CDR3: ASSQSGGDNEQY
V: TRBV5-5; D: -; size: many; CDR3: ASSFDAGDDGGYT
V: TRBV7-2; D: -; size: many; CDR3: ASSTTSYGYT
V: TRBV5-1; D: -; size: many; CDR3: ASSLGAGTYEQY